Below are 31 T cell receptor beta chains sequenced from a single sample in a study of T cell changes during pregnancy in multiple sclerosis. Measured with immunoSEQ multiplex PCR; TCRdb has only the in-frame clones, and not every one. The sample includes 40,000 or so clones, around 89% seen only once; the top ten take approximately 6.8%. The material sequenced was CD8+ T cells from peripheral blood mononuclear cells, taken in the third trimester of pregnancy. Receptors originate from a female donor with multiple sclerosis, enrolled in a pregnancy study.

The V call is TRBV30, the J call TRBJ1-6; TRBD1 aligns across 7 bases. The CDR3 spans 14 residues. Germline V gene data show CDR1 as GTSNPN and CDR2 as SVGIG (reference sequence). J was trimmed by 8 bases and V by 2 bases; bases with no gene match: 6. DNA for the CDR3: TGTGCCTGGAGTATTGGGACAGCATATTCACCCCTCCACTTT. This encodes CAWSIGTAYSPLHF.

V gene TRBV10-3 combines with J gene TRBJ1-1; TRBD1 matches at 7 bases. The CDR3 loop spans 15 amino acids. Germline V gene sequence: CDR1 ENHRY, CDR2 SYGVKD. J gave up 8 bases and V 5 bases, and 14 bases lay outside the gene matches. The CDR3 protein is CAISLLPGQQSEAFF. As DNA, the CDR3 is TGTGCCATCAGTCTTCTCCCGGGACAGCAGTCCGAAGCTTTCTTT.

The chain uses TRBV7-8 and TRBJ1-2; possible D gene TRBD1, 5 bases. Germline V gene lookup returns CDR1 SGHVS and CDR2 FQNEAQ. Trimming took off 0 bases at V and 3 bases at J, with 8 bases between the two ends. CDR3 length: 14 amino acids. CDR3 nucleotide sequence: TGTGCCAGCAGCTTAGCGCGACAGCACTATGGCTACACCTTC. This gives the protein CASSLARQHYGYTF.

The chain carries TRBV19 and TRBJ1-2; tentative D call: TRBD1 (6 bases). CDR3 size: 15 residues. Germline-derived CDR1 and CDR2 are LNHDA and SQIVND (reference sequence). Trimming took 3 bases from V and 4 from J, leaving 15 bases between them. The CDR3 region has the DNA TGTGCCAGTAGTATCACGGGGGGCGATATCTATGGCTACACCTTC. Amino acids: CASSITGGDIYGYTF.

The chain employs TRBV4-2 and TRBJ2-3; 9 bases are a match to TRBD2. Germline loops: CDR1 LGHNA, CDR2 YNFKEQ. The CDR3 loop spans 18 amino acids. Germline trimming cut 0 bases from V and 3 bases from J; bases unmatched to any gene: 10. CDR3 loop: CASSQDRRGGPSTDTQYF. CDR3 nucleotides: TGTGCCAGCAGCCAAGATAGGCGGGGGGGCCCGTCAACAGATACGCAGTATTTT.

The chain couples TRBV11-2 to TRBJ1-5; D is unclear. The V end was cut by 2 bases, the J end by 0 bases, with 8 bases between. The germline V gene encodes CDR1 SGHAT and CDR2 FQNNGV. The CDR3 spans 15 residues. The CDR3, as DNA: TGTGCCAGCAGCTTATCGGCGGATAGCAATCAGCCCCAGCATTTT. Protein: CASSLSADSNQPQHF.

This chain uses TRBV6-4 with TRBJ2-7, with TRBD1 matching over 10 bases. Germline lookup yields CDR1 MRHNA and CDR2 SNTAGT. J gave up 5 bases and V 11 bases, and 12 bases lay outside the gene matches. This CDR3 spans 14 amino acids. The CDR3 spells CAYSPDRGFHEQYF. The CDR3 bases are TGTGCCTACTCCCCGGACAGGGGGTTCCACGAGCAGTACTTC.

The table lists this clone with a count of one. The rearrangement uses TRBV27 and TRBJ1-5; D remains unclear. The CDR3 sequence is 13 residues long. Germline lookup yields CDR1 MNHEY and CDR2 SMNVEV (reference sequence). Trimming stripped 5 bases from V and 3 bases from J, with 8 bases between. CDR3 sequence: CASSLGLNQPQHF. DNA for the CDR3: TGTGCCAGCAGTCTAGGACTCAATCAGCCCCAGCATTTT.

V usage is TRBV19 and J usage is TRBJ1-1, with 12 bases aligning to TRBD1. This CDR3 spans 20 amino acids. Germline assignment: CDR1 LNHDA and CDR2 SQIVND (reference sequence). Unmatched junction bases numbered 21, after V lost 5 bases and J lost 5 bases. Here the CDR3 reads CASSASGQGARGRSGTEAFF. The CDR3 DNA reads TGTGCCAGTAGTGCATCGGGACAGGGGGCTCGGGGTCGGTCGGGAACTGAAGCTTTCTTT.

The chain is built from TRBV4-2 and TRBJ2-3, with TRBD2 matching over 8 bases. The CDR3 loop spans 16 amino acids. Germline assignment: CDR1 LGHNA and CDR2 YNFKEQ. V shed 1 base, J shed 5 bases, and the junction held 8 bases outside the gene matches. The CDR3 DNA reads TGTGCCAGCAGCCAAGGAGGGCCGGGGGGGCAAGATACGCAGTATTTT. This gives the protein CASSQGGPGGQDTQYF.

V gene TRBV19 combines with J gene TRBJ1-6; 9 bases are shared with TRBD1. CDR1 is LNHDA, CDR2 SQIVND, per germline (reference sequence). Trimming took 8 bases from V and 10 from J; bases not matched to a gene: 6. The CDR3 is made up of 13 amino acids. CDR3 protein: CASSGTGLSPLHF. The CDR3, as DNA: TGTGCCAGTTCCGGGACAGGGCTATCACCCCTCCACTTT.

This clone was detected once. V is TRBV28 and J is TRBJ2-1, with 8 bases matching TRBD1. Germline values: CDR1 MDHEN, CDR2 SYDVKM. The trim removed 3 bases at V and 5 bases at J, leaving 3 bases unmatched. CDR3 length equals 14 residues. The CDR3 sequence: CASSFGTGHNEQFF. The CDR3 coding sequence is TGTGCCAGCAGTTTCGGGACAGGCCACAATGAGCAGTTCTTC.

The chain links TRBV6-1 to TRBJ2-7, with 8 bases aligning to TRBD1. The CDR3 length is 15 residues. CDR1 and CDR2 from the germline V gene are MNHNS and SASEGT. V shed 5 bases, J shed 3 bases, and the junction held 9 bases outside the gene matches. The CDR3 nucleotides are TGTGCCAGCAGTTCGTCTGATACAGGGGGCTACGAGCAGTACTTC. Protein product: CASSSSDTGGYEQYF.

This clone has just a few counts. The V call is TRBV13, the J call TRBJ2-2; 9 bases match TRBD1. With V trimmed by 5 bases and J by 4 bases, 5 bases remained unmatched. This CDR3 is built from 15 residues. CDR1 and CDR2 from the germline V gene are PRHDT and FYEKMQ (reference sequence). CDR3: CASSANRGRTGELFF. The DNA for the CDR3 is TGTGCCAGCAGCGCAAACAGGGGGCGCACCGGGGAGCTGTTTTTT.

The chain uses TRBV5-4 and TRBJ1-1; the D is unclear. CDR1 SGHNT and CDR2 YYREEE come from the germline V gene (reference sequence). The V end lost 5 bases, the J end lost 1 base, and 12 bases lay between the germline ends. This CDR3 is 14 amino acids long. The CDR3 nucleotides are TGTGCCAGCAGATTTAGAGAGCAGAACACTGAAGCTTTCTTT. It is translated as CASRFREQNTEAFF.

The chain carries TRBV10-3 and TRBJ2-7, with a weak D call TRBD1 (7 bases). Germline loops: CDR1 ENHRY, CDR2 SYGVKD. The CDR3 consists of 13 residues. The V and J ends lost 10 bases and 3 bases respectively, with 16 bases between them. The CDR3 DNA sequence: TGTGCCAGCGGGACAGCCATAAACTACGAGCAGTACTTC. It specifies CASGTAINYEQYF.

The V and J genes are TRBV27 and TRBJ2-1, with D maybe TRBD2 (7 bases). With 5 bases removed from V and 8 bases from J, the gap between germline ends came to 13 bases. Germline lookup yields CDR1 MNHEY and CDR2 SMNVEV (reference sequence). The CDR3 length is 13 residues. The CDR3 DNA follows: TGTGCCAGCAGTAACCGCGGGGGCCATGAGCAGTTCTTC. It codes for CASSNRGGHEQFF.

J is TRBJ2-7 and V is TRBV13; TRBD2 agrees at 7 bases. This CDR3 has 14 residues. Trimming cost V 5 bases and J 7 bases; bases outside gene matches: 11. Germline V CDR1 and CDR2: PRHDT, FYEKMQ (reference sequence). The CDR3 here is CASSPLGGGGEQYF. In DNA form, the CDR3 reads TGTGCCAGCAGCCCCCTAGGCGGGGGTGGGGAGCAGTACTTC.

This clone was seen once. This chain joins TRBV15 and TRBJ2-5; D remains unclear. Per germline, CDR1 LNHNV and CDR2 YYDKDF (reference sequence). The CDR3 runs to 11 residues. V shed 6 bases and J shed 7 bases, with 9 bases lying between them. The CDR3 sequence is CATRAVGTQYF. In DNA, the CDR3 is TGTGCCACCAGAGCCGTCGGGACCCAGTACTTC.

This chain links TRBV11-2 with TRBJ2-1; 7 bases agree with TRBD1. Per germline, CDR1 SGHAT and CDR2 FQNNGV. CDR3 length: 16 amino acids. V gave up 1 base and J gave up 4 bases; unmatched junction bases: 7. The CDR3 DNA sequence: TGTGCCAGCAGCTTAGCATCCGGGACAGCTTACAATGAGCAGTTCTTC. It specifies CASSLASGTAYNEQFF.

This rearrangement joins TRBV29-1 to TRBJ2-5; tentative D call: TRBD2 (6 bases). Trimming shortened V by 6 bases and J by 1 base, and 21 bases separated the two germline ends. The CDR3 is 16 residues long. The germline CDR1 and CDR2 sequences are SQVTM and ANQGSEA. CDR3 region: CSVPSQGGAPQETQYF. In DNA form, the CDR3 reads TGCAGCGTGCCCTCGCAGGGCGGGGCACCCCAAGAGACCCAGTACTTC.

The rearrangement joins TRBV15 to TRBJ2-3; 9 bases are a match to TRBD2. With V trimmed by 0 bases and J by 5 bases, 12 bases remained unmatched. The CDR3 is 18 residues long. Germline CDR1 and CDR2: LNHNV and YYDKDF (reference sequence). Here the CDR3 DNA reads TGTGCCACCAGCAGAGATCGGAGGATAGCGGGGGCCCAAGATACGCAGTATTTT. Amino acid sequence: CATSRDRRIAGAQDTQYF.

V gene TRBV6-1 combines with J gene TRBJ2-6, with no clear D. The V end was cut by 8 bases, the J end by 0 bases, with 5 bases between. From germline, CDR1 is MNHNS and CDR2 SASEGT. The CDR3 has 13 residues. The CDR3 sequence is CASAVSGANVLTF. The DNA for the CDR3 is TGTGCCAGCGCAGTCTCTGGGGCCAACGTCCTGACTTTC.

The sample holds a few counts of this clone. V gene TRBV7-9 combines with J gene TRBJ2-7; a possible D gene is TRBD2 (6 bases). CDR1 is SEHNR and CDR2 is FQNEAQ in the germline V gene (reference sequence). The CDR3 is made up of 18 amino acids. V was cut by 1 base and J by 7 bases, with 26 bases left in between. CDR3 sequence reads: CASSLGVLRGKYSGEQYF. The CDR3 DNA reads TGTGCCAGCAGCTTAGGCGTCCTACGGGGGAAATATTCAGGGGAGCAGTACTTC.

In the case of this clone: It is unclear where the CDR3 begins or ends on the DNA, so no DNA is shown, and the CDR3 is as TCRdb lists it. This chain uses TRBV27 with TRBJ2-2; TRBD2 is the table's D call and was not checked against the DNA. Counting both end residues, the CDR3 totals 14 amino acids. CDR1 and CDR2 (germline): MNHEY, SMNVEV (reference sequence). The CDR3 loop reads CASSLLLFTGELFF.

The V gene is TRBV27, the J gene TRBJ1-5; D uncertain. The CDR3 is made up of 18 amino acids. Germline CDR1 MNHEY, CDR2 SMNVEV (reference sequence). V lost 5 bases and J lost 0, with 20 bases in between. The CDR3 loop reads CASSLPTRAGVSNQPQHF. CDR3 coding DNA: TGTGCCAGCAGTCTCCCGACACGGGCCGGGGTTAGCAATCAGCCCCAGCATTTT.

The chain couples TRBV6-4 to TRBJ1-1; D uncertain. The V and J ends lost 6 bases and 1 base respectively, with 9 bases between them. The CDR3 is 13 amino acids. Germline loops: CDR1 MRHNA, CDR2 SNTAGT. This CDR3 reads CASSLRENTEAFF. As DNA, the CDR3 is TGTGCCAGCAGCCTCCGGGAGAACACTGAAGCTTTCTTT.

The rearrangement links TRBV10-3 to TRBJ2-7; TRBD2 aligns across 9 bases. After removal of 2 bases from V and 1 base from J, the junction contained 9 bases not matched to a gene. Germline V gene lookup returns CDR1 ENHRY and CDR2 SYGVKD. The CDR3 covers 17 residues. The CDR3 here is CAISETSGPTISYEQYF. The CDR3 region has the DNA TGTGCCATCAGTGAGACTAGCGGGCCGACAATATCCTACGAGCAGTACTTC.

The chain links TRBV6-1 to TRBJ1-4, with 9 bases lining up with TRBD1. J gave up 7 bases and V 8 bases, and 8 bases lay outside the gene matches. Germline V gene sequence: CDR1 MNHNS, CDR2 SASEGT. The CDR3 runs 14 residues. This chain's CDR3 is CASQRGTGSEKLFF. Written as DNA, the CDR3 is TGTGCCAGCCAACGCGGGACAGGGAGTGAAAAACTGTTTTTT.

This chain connects TRBV6-1 to TRBJ1-4, with D tentatively TRBD1 (6 bases). The ends were cut back, 10 bases at V and 7 bases at J, with 19 bases in the middle. The length of the CDR3 is 14 residues. Looked up from germline, CDR1 is MNHNS and CDR2 is SASEGT. The CDR3 protein is CATEPPGDFEKLFF. CDR3 DNA sequence: TGTGCCACTGAGCCGCCAGGGGATTTTGAAAAACTGTTTTTT.

This clone was seen only once. V gene TRBV6-1 combines with J gene TRBJ1-6, with D possibly matching TRBD1 (5 bases). V was shortened by 1 base and J by 14 bases, with 15 bases between the two germline ends. Per the germline V gene, CDR1 is MNHNS and CDR2 is SASEGT. This CDR3 region has 14 residues. The DNA for the CDR3 is TGTGCCAGCAGTGAAGGCGGGGCCTCATTCTCCCTCCACTTT. This sequence encodes CASSEGGASFSLHF.